This TCR beta chain was retrieved from a study of blood T cell repertoires in COVID-19. Study at large: The cDNA or gDNA used as material had been derived from T cells, B-cell-depleted T cells, or PBMCs.

Repertoires were generated with immunoSEQ multiplex PCR, while TCRdb's copy carries only in-frame clones and drops some. The sample carries around 120,000 clones, about 79% recorded once. This clone was picked up one time. The V and J ends lost 0 bases and 3 bases, in that order; junction bases with no gene match: 4. The CDR3 spans 16 residues. The germline CDR1 and CDR2 sequences are ENHRY and SYGVKD. Specimen: peripheral blood. V is TRBV10-3 and J is TRBJ2-3; 9 bases fit TRBD2. The sequence derives from a woman older than 75 with acute or convalescent COVID-19. CDR3 protein: CAISESLGLATDTQYF. The CDR3 DNA follows: TGTGCCATCAGTGAGTCGTTGGGACTAGCAACAGATACGCAGTATTTT.